This T cell receptor beta chain was sequenced during a study of blood T cell repertoires in COVID-19. Study information: COVID-19 samples from acute and convalescent phases originated in the United States, Italy and Spain. The analysed material was cDNA or gDNA that came from T cells, B-cell-depleted T cells, or PBMCs.

V lost 4 bases and J lost 5, with 12 bases in between. CDR3 length: 13 amino acids. Germline V gene data show CDR1 as SGHRS and CDR2 as YFSETQ. Authors' methods: Counts of nucleated cells, estimated from reference gene primer amplification, were obtained. Sequenced by immunoSEQ multiplex PCR; TCRdb stores in-frame clones only, minus some. D and trimming were read from the DNA, whereas the V and J calls and clone size are those reported in that table. The table records 70,000 to 100,000 clones, about 70% of them present only once. In this sample, this clone turned up many times. What was sequenced was peripheral blood. This chain uses TRBV5-1 with TRBJ2-5; weak D call: TRBD1 (6 bases). The receptor's source is a woman aged 55-75 years in a cohort sampled during active or convalescent COVID-19. The CDR3 loop is CASSLGGSETQYF. CDR3 bases: TGCGCCAGCAGCCTAGGGGGATCGGAGACCCAGTACTTC.